The sequence of this T cell receptor (beta chain) was determined in a study of T cells in Graves' hyperthyroidism and ophthalmopathy. Study overall: Before any treatment, at initial diagnosis, peripheral blood was collected.

RNA transcripts gave rise to amplified TCR beta CDR3 regions. First-round RT-PCR with HTBI primers amplified the TCR CDR3 region. TCRdb recomputed calls from the multiplex PCR reads with MiXCR, one row per CDR3 protein. The sample gives about 330,000 distinct CDR3 sequences, about an eighth of which show up once; approximately 35% is in the top ten. This clonotype was counted many times. Material for sequencing was blood. The clonotype was recovered from a woman between 35 and 50 years old with Graves' ophthalmopathy.

The chain's CDR3 is CASSRTGLMNTEAFF. In nucleotides, the CDR3 is TGTGCCAGCAGTCGAACCGGGCTCATGAACACTGAAGCTTTCTTT. The chain recombines TRBV12-3 or TRBV12-4 with TRBJ1-1; D remains unclear. Trimming shortened V by 5 bases and J by 0 bases, and 13 bases separated the two germline ends. This CDR3 contains 15 residues.